A single sample is the source of the 31 T cell receptor beta chains below, sequenced in a study of regulatory T cells in long-lasting Graves disease. Noted time point: persistent/refractory GD, antithyroid drugs over 5 years with positive TRAb. The TCR library used RNA extracted from PBMCs. Researchers made TCR beta libraries by using iRepertoire HTBI primers and running Arm-PCR on CDR3 regions. TCRdb re-analysed the multiplex PCR reads in MiXCR, keeping a single row per CDR3 protein. The repertoire holds about 460,000 distinct CDR3 sequences, with around a fifth as singletons. The specimen comprised peripheral blood mononuclear cells (PBMCs), sampled when the disease was refractory, from a patient treated with antithyroid drugs. These receptors all stem from a female donor with Graves disease.

This clonotype has only a few counts. The V call is TRBV5-1, the J call TRBJ2-2; 13 bases are a match to TRBD2. The V segment lost 3 bases and the J segment 4 bases; nucleotides outside the gene matches: 3. Per the germline V gene, CDR1 is SGHRS and CDR2 is YFSETQ. The CDR3 has 16 residues. CDR3 in DNA: TGCGCCAGCAGCTACGGACTAGCGGGAGTCACCGGGGAGCTGTTTTTT. This translates into CASSYGLAGVTGELFF. The variable domain in full, completed from reference TRBV5-1 and TRBJ2-2, reads KAGVTQTPRYLIKTRGQQVTLSCSPISGHRSVSWYQQTPGQGLQFLFEYFSETQRNKGNFPGRFSGRQFSNSRSEMNVSTLELGDSALYLCASSYGLAGVTGELFFGEGSRLTVL.

Of note for this clonotype: A much more abundant neighbour one base away suggests this may be a read error. This CDR3 fails to terminate in the conserved phenylalanine or tryptophan, so it likely reflects a read error. This chain connects TRBV6-5 to TRBJ1-1, with D uncertain. Germline lookup yields CDR1 MNHEY and CDR2 SVGAGI. The CDR3 length is 13 residues. The V and J ends lost 2 bases and 4 bases respectively, with 8 bases between them. CDR3 nucleotide sequence: TGTGCCAGCAGTTACGGCCCAGGCACTGAAGCTTTCCTT. Protein: CASSYGPGTEAFL.

This clonotype was counted many times. The chain has TRBV6-1 and TRBJ1-2, with TRBD1 matching over 10 bases. Germline V gives CDR1 MNHNS, CDR2 SASEGT. Losses at the gene ends were 7 bases for V and 2 bases for J; bases not matched to a gene: 4. The CDR3 is 14 amino acids. CDR3 amino acids: CASNPTGGNYGYTF. In nucleotides, the CDR3 is TGTGCCAGCAACCCGACAGGGGGCAACTATGGCTACACCTTC.

This rearrangement joins TRBV6-1 to TRBJ1-6; 7 bases agree with TRBD1. The ends lost 8 bases at V and 6 bases at J; junction bases unmatched: 16. Germline assignment: CDR1 MNHNS and CDR2 SASEGT. There are 17 residues in the CDR3. CDR3 residues: CASQASITGVVNSPLHF. The CDR3 DNA follows: TGTGCCAGCCAGGCGTCAATTACAGGGGTGGTTAATTCACCCCTCCACTTT.

The V gene is TRBV27, the J gene TRBJ1-2, with 10 bases fitting TRBD1. This CDR3 spans 17 amino acids. Germline V gene data show CDR1 as MNHEY and CDR2 as SMNVEV (reference sequence). After removal of 1 base from V and 6 bases from J, the junction contained 11 bases not matched to a gene. CDR3 DNA: TGTGCCAGCAGTTTATACCCATCCGGGACAGGGGCGGATGGCTACACCTTC. This encodes CASSLYPSGTGADGYTF.

This clonotype was recorded a few times. The V gene is TRBV19, the J gene TRBJ2-7; maybe TRBD1 (6 bases). This CDR3 spans 14 amino acids. Between the trimmed V and J ends, which lost 8 bases and 3 bases, there was a span of 17 bases. CDR1 LNHDA and CDR2 SQIVND come from the germline V gene (reference sequence). The CDR3 is CASSWVTGSYEQYF. The CDR3 region has the DNA TGTGCCAGTTCTTGGGTAACAGGGAGCTACGAGCAGTACTTC.

This clonotype has a single count. The chain combines TRBV12-3 or TRBV12-4 with TRBJ2-1; 7 nucleotides match TRBD1. Trimming cost V 5 bases and J 7 bases; bases outside gene matches: 5. This CDR3 spans 13 amino acids. This chain's CDR3 is CASSIGGGNEQFF. Here the CDR3 DNA reads TGTGCCAGCAGTATAGGGGGCGGTAATGAGCAGTTCTTC.

The rearrangement uses TRBV9 and TRBJ1-1, with D perhaps matching TRBD1 (5 bases). This CDR3 region has 15 residues. CDR1 SGDLS and CDR2 YYNGEE come from the germline V gene. Trimming stripped 3 bases from V and 2 bases from J, with 14 bases between. The CDR3 loop reads CASSGWDGLNTEAFF. The DNA of the CDR3 is TGTGCCAGCAGCGGATGGGACGGTCTCAACACTGAAGCTTTCTTT.

This clonotype was counted ten times or more. This sequence joins TRBV12-3 or TRBV12-4 and TRBJ2-5, with D maybe TRBD1 (5 bases). V was clipped by 1 base and J by 1 base, with 10 bases between them. The CDR3 contains 15 residues. Written as DNA, the CDR3 is TGTGCCAGCAGTTTAGTGAGACAGATCCAAGAGACCCAGTACTTC. This gives the protein CASSLVRQIQETQYF.

This chain joins TRBV5-1 and TRBJ1-1; no clear D. Germline assignment: CDR1 SGHRS and CDR2 YFSETQ. The CDR3 sequence is 13 residues long. V lost 4 bases to trimming and J lost 6 bases, with 13 bases between them. CDR3 residues: CASSAAVSAEAFF. CDR3 in DNA: TGCGCCAGCAGCGCGGCTGTGAGCGCTGAAGCTTTCTTT.

This clonotype was counted at least ten times. J is TRBJ1-1 and V is TRBV20-1; the D is unclear. The germline V gene has CDR1 DFQATT and CDR2 SNEGSKA (reference sequence). The CDR3 is 12 residues long. The germline V and J ends were trimmed by 3 bases and 4 bases, with 9 bases remaining between them. CDR3 in DNA: TGCAGTGCTAGTCGGCCGGGCACTGAAGCTTTCTTT. Protein: CSASRPGTEAFF.

The chain joins TRBV18 to TRBJ2-5, with D possibly matching TRBD2 (6 bases). Per the germline V gene, CDR1 is KGHSH and CDR2 is LQKENI. CDR3 length: 14 amino acids. V lost 1 base and J lost 5, with 11 bases in between. CDR3 sequence: CASSPRGEAETQYF. For the CDR3, the DNA is TGTGCCAGCTCACCACGGGGGGAGGCTGAGACCCAGTACTTC.

A few counts support this clonotype. V and J are TRBV7-3 and TRBJ2-7; D tentatively reads TRBD1 or TRBD2 (5 bases each). This CDR3 has 15 amino acids. Per the germline V gene, CDR1 is SGHTA and CDR2 is FQGTGA. Between the trimmed V and J ends, which lost 5 bases and 2 bases, there was a span of 16 bases. The CDR3 loop is CASSPEGRGAYEQYF. The CDR3, as DNA: TGTGCCAGCAGCCCCGAAGGTCGAGGGGCCTACGAGCAGTACTTC.

This clonotype was recorded a few times. V gene TRBV19 combines with J gene TRBJ1-1; 7 bases are a match to TRBD1. Germline V gene data show CDR1 as LNHDA and CDR2 as SQIVND (reference sequence). This CDR3 contains 13 residues. The junction had 7 bases not matched to a gene; V was cut back by 5 bases and J by 7 bases. CDR3 DNA sequence: TGTGCCAGTAGTTCGGTCAGGGGGAGTGAAGCTTTCTTT. Translating it yields CASSSVRGSEAFF. The variable domain in full, with the rest retrieved from reference TRBV19 and TRBJ1-1, is DGGITQSPKYLFRKEGQNVTLSCEQNLNHDAMYWYRQDPGQGLRLIYYSQIVNDFQKGDIAEGYSVSREKKESFPLTVTSAQKNPTAFYLCASSSVRGSEAFFGQGTRLTVV.

This clonotype was observed a handful of times. The V call is TRBV7-2, the J call TRBJ1-6; D unclear. The CDR3 extends over 14 amino acids. Trimming took 0 bases from V and 10 from J, leaving 10 bases between them. CDR1 SGHTA and CDR2 FQGNSA come from the germline V gene. This chain's CDR3 is CASSLAPIRSPLHF. Written as DNA, the CDR3 is TGTGCCAGCAGCTTAGCCCCGATTAGGTCACCCCTCCACTTT.

This clonotype was seen repeatedly, ten times or more. The chain joins TRBV6-2 or TRBV6-3 to TRBJ1-1; TRBD1 matches at 9 bases. The CDR3 spans 20 residues. Germline V gives CDR1 MNHEY, CDR2 SVGEGT. V was clipped by 2 bases and J by 1 base; unmatched bases: 17. Here the CDR3 reads CASSYMVGTGNVPGNTEAFF. CDR3 coding DNA: TGTGCCAGCAGTTACATGGTTGGGACAGGGAATGTTCCGGGGAACACTGAAGCTTTCTTT.

This clonotype has more than one count but fewer than ten. The CDR3 DNA reads as TGTGCCAGTAGCAAACCGGGACGGGGAGTCACTGAAGCTTTCTTT. It specifies CASSKPGRGVTEAFF. V gene TRBV19 combines with J gene TRBJ1-1; maybe TRBD1 (5 bases). The V end was cut by 6 bases, the J end by 4 bases, with 18 bases between. The CDR3 loop spans 15 amino acids. CDR1 is LNHDA, CDR2 SQIVND, per germline (reference sequence).

The chain uses TRBV11-2 and TRBJ2-1; TRBD1 is a possible D gene (5 bases). The CDR3 contains 13 residues. Germline CDR1 and CDR2: SGHAT and FQNNGV. The V and J ends lost 3 bases and 8 bases respectively, with 11 bases between them. The CDR3 spells CASSLSAGYEQFF. In DNA, the CDR3 is TGTGCCAGCAGCTTGTCTGCAGGGTATGAGCAGTTCTTC.

This clonotype was seen only once. Just one base apart from a much larger clone, this may be a read error. The CDR3 region has the DNA TGTGCCAGCAGCTTACGGGACACGGGGGCGCATCGCGGGACCCAGTACTTC. Protein product: CASSLRDTGAHRGTQYF. The chain combines TRBV7-2 with TRBJ2-5; possibly TRBD1 or TRBD2 for D (6 bases each). CDR3 size: 17 residues. The germline V and J ends were trimmed by 2 bases and 7 bases, with 23 bases remaining between them. Germline CDR1 is SGHTA and CDR2 is FQGNSA. The whole variable domain, filled in from reference TRBV7-2 and TRBJ2-5, reads GAGVSQSPSNKVTEKGKDVELRCDPISGHTALYWYRQSLGQGLEFLIYFQGNSAPDKSGLPSDRFSAERTGGSVSTLTIQRTQQEDSAVYLCASSLRDTGAHRGTQYFGPGTRLLVL.

This clonotype was found many times. The gene calls are TRBV5-5 and TRBJ2-5; TRBD1 matches at 8 bases. CDR3 size: 15 residues. Germline-derived CDR1 and CDR2 are SGHKS and YYEKEE (reference sequence). The ends lost 0 bases at V and 5 bases at J; junction bases unmatched: 6. For the CDR3, the DNA is TGTGCCAGCAGCTTGGAGGTGGACAGGGTGGAGACCCAGTACTTC. Translating gives CASSLEVDRVETQYF. The whole variable domain, filled in from reference TRBV5-5 and TRBJ2-5, reads DAGVTQSPTHLIKTRGQQVTLRCSPISGHKSVSWYQQVLGQGPQFIFQYYEKEERGRGNFPDRFSARQFPNYSSELNVNALLLGDSALYLCASSLEVDRVETQYFGPGTRLLVL.

There are a few counts of this clonotype. This rearrangement joins TRBV7-2 to TRBJ2-1, with D possibly being TRBD1 (6 bases). The V and J ends lost 6 bases and 4 bases respectively, with 22 bases between them. The CDR3 consists of 17 residues. Germline CDR1 is SGHTA and CDR2 is FQGNSA. Here the CDR3 reads CASRLSGHPGVYNEQFF. The DNA of the CDR3 is TGTGCCAGCAGACTCAGTGGGCACCCAGGGGTTTACAATGAGCAGTTCTTC.

Note on this clonotype: The junction differs from germline at one of its ends, possibly a read error. This chain joins TRBV14 and TRBJ2-7; perhaps TRBD2 as D (6 bases). The CDR3 length is 14 residues. The germline V gene encodes CDR1 SGHDN and CDR2 FVKESK. CDR3 DNA: TGTGCCAGCAGCCAAGGCGGGGCGGGCTACGAGCAGCACTTC. As protein: CASSQGGAGYEQHF.

This clonotype appeared many times. The J gene is TRBJ2-5, the V gene TRBV27, with TRBD2 matching 9 bases. The CDR3 is made up of 16 amino acids. V was pared by 2 bases and J by 1 base, with 5 bases of the junction left unmatched. Germline values: CDR1 MNHEY, CDR2 SMNVEV (reference sequence). In DNA form, the CDR3 reads TGTGCCAGCAGTTTAGGGAGCGGGGGGTCCCAAGAGACCCAGTACTTC. Its translation is CASSLGSGGSQETQYF.

This clonotype was counted at least ten times. The J gene is TRBJ1-2, the V gene TRBV6-1; D unresolved. This CDR3 is built from 13 residues. Germline V lookup: CDR1 MNHNS, CDR2 SASEGT. The V end was cut by 3 bases, the J end by 3 bases, with 8 bases between. CDR3 in amino acids: CASSDLADYGYTF. The CDR3 bases are TGTGCCAGCAGTGACCTCGCGGACTATGGCTACACCTTC.

The chain employs TRBV20-1 and TRBJ2-7; tentatively, D is TRBD2 (6 bases). CDR3 length: 12 residues. V lost 4 bases, J lost 7 bases, and 14 bases lay in between. Germline V gene data show CDR1 as DFQATT and CDR2 as SNEGSKA (reference sequence). This chain's CDR3 is CSAKVADIEQYF. Here the CDR3 DNA reads TGCAGTGCTAAAGTAGCGGACATTGAGCAGTACTTC.

This clonotype was observed a handful of times. The chain carries TRBV5-5 and TRBJ1-6, with D possibly being TRBD1 (6 bases). Germline V gene sequence: CDR1 SGHKS, CDR2 YYEKEE (reference sequence). The CDR3 covers 16 residues. Between the trimmed V and J ends, which lost 3 bases and 6 bases, there was a span of 16 bases. The CDR3 coding sequence is TGTGCCAGCAGCTGGGTCGCAGGGGTTGGTAATTCACCCCTCCACTTT. Encoded protein: CASSWVAGVGNSPLHF.

The genes are TRBV9 and TRBJ2-7; D unclear. The CDR3 has 16 residues. Trimming removed 3 bases from V and 2 bases from J, with 18 bases in between. Germline CDR1 and CDR2: SGDLS and YYNGEE. CDR3 bases: TGTGCCAGCAGCGGGGGAACCAGGTCCCCGACCTACGAGCAGTACTTC. Residues: CASSGGTRSPTYEQYF.

The V call is TRBV7-6, the J call TRBJ2-7; possibly TRBD1 for D (5 bases). Germline V gene data show CDR1 as SGHVS and CDR2 as FNYEAQ. This CDR3 is 14 amino acids long. The V end lost 5 bases, the J end lost 1 base, and 12 bases lay between the germline ends. In nucleotides, the CDR3 is TGTGCCAGCAGCCAGTCGCCAGGGTCCTACGAGCAGTACTTC. Translating gives CASSQSPGSYEQYF.

The gene calls are TRBV6-1 and TRBJ1-3; no clear D gene. The CDR3 contains 15 residues. With 3 bases removed from V and 4 bases from J, the gap between germline ends came to 13 bases. Germline CDR1 reads MNHNS; CDR2 reads SASEGT. This chain's CDR3 is CASSDRSRPGNTIYF. For the CDR3, the DNA is TGTGCCAGCAGTGATCGGTCCAGGCCCGGAAACACCATATATTTT.

This clonotype was seen repeatedly, ten times or more. The chain carries TRBV6-9 and TRBJ1-5, with TRBD1 identical over 10 bases. The V segment lost 4 bases and the J segment 6 bases; nucleotides outside the gene matches: 3. The CDR3 contains 14 residues. CDR1 is MNHGY and CDR2 is SVAAGI in the germline V gene. The CDR3 DNA reads TGTGCCAGCAGTTGGGACAGGGGACGTCAGCCCCAGCATTTT. It is translated as CASSWDRGRQPQHF.

This clonotype was counted between two and nine times. This chain links TRBV3-1 with TRBJ2-5; D ambiguous. The germline V gene encodes CDR1 LGHDT and CDR2 YNNKEL (reference sequence). Trimming shortened V by 5 bases and J by 3 bases, and 10 bases separated the two germline ends. The CDR3 consists of 13 residues. The CDR3 region has the DNA TGTGCCAGCAGCATACGGACCAAAGAGACCCAGTACTTC. Encoded protein: CASSIRTKETQYF.